The 2 T cell receptor beta chains below all came from one sample that was sequenced in a study of blood T cell repertoires in COVID-19. The protocol was immunoSEQ multiplex PCR, while the TCRdb copy is restricted to in-frame clones and leaves out a portion. The data contain roughly 110,000 clones, more than 75% of them seen just once; the ten biggest clones take up 1.4% to 1.5%. The material sequenced was peripheral blood. The receptors originated from a man between 40 and 49 years old with acute or convalescent COVID-19.

This clone was observed a single time. The chain carries TRBV5-1 and TRBJ2-5; weak D call: TRBD2 (6 bases). CDR1 and CDR2 from the germline V gene are SGHRS and YFSETQ. With 2 bases removed from V and 5 bases from J, the gap between germline ends came to 16 bases. This CDR3 is built from 15 residues. CDR3 protein: CASSFEGGPWETQYF. The CDR3 nucleotides are TGCGCCAGCAGCTTTGAGGGAGGACCATGGGAGACCCAGTACTTC.

The chain carries TRBV18 and TRBJ1-5, with 8 positions matching TRBD1. J lost 5 bases, V lost 3 bases, and 3 bases had no gene match. The CDR3 has 14 residues. In germline, CDR1 is KGHSH, CDR2 LQKENI. The CDR3 loop reads CASSPDREDQPQHF. In DNA form, the CDR3 reads TGTGCCAGCTCACCGGACAGGGAGGATCAGCCCCAGCATTTT.